Listed below are T cell receptor beta chains from one sample, sequenced in a study of T-cell reconstitution after alpha-beta-depleted transplantation in children. Using its own MiXCR run on the PCR reads, TCRdb lists one record per CDR3 protein. This table holds about 340,000 distinct CDR3 sequences, 10% found once. Sequences were derived from PBMCs from the stem cell graft donor, sampled from the stem cell graft. These receptors originate from a human donor who donated a stem cell graft to a child with acute lymphoblastic leukemia. CDR3s leave out the opening cysteine and the closing phenylalanine or tryptophan. Each record gives: V gene, D gene, J gene, CDR3 protein. The D gene is left open where the match is weak.

>TRBV20-1|NA|TRBJ2-3
SARDWGTAGTDTQY
>TRBV7-2|TRBD1|TRBJ1-4
ASSLFSGTAEKLF
>TRBV4-3|NA|TRBJ2-2
ASSQVYSGTTKGELF
>TRBV4-3|NA|TRBJ2-3
ASSPPHPRDPSTDTQY
>TRBV15|NA|TRBJ1-2
ATSRDLDGPYT
>TRBV4-1|NA|TRBJ1-5
ASSPREHGQPQH
>TRBV6-1|NA|TRBJ2-1
ASRGDLSDEQF
>TRBV18|NA|TRBJ1-2
ASSPRREYGYT
>TRBV3-1|TRBD2|TRBJ2-1
ASSPGTSGRSGEQF
>TRBV4-2|NA|TRBJ1-2
ASSQELGAGLNYGYT
>TRBV20-1|TRBD1|TRBJ2-7
SAAGTGVYEQY
>TRBV9|TRBD2|TRBJ2-5
ASSSAGTEETQY
>TRBV5-1|TRBD1|TRBJ1-1
ASSLTGGTEAF
>TRBV5-1|NA|TRBJ2-7
ASSFGSAYEQY
>TRBV12-3/TRBV12-4|NA|TRBJ1-6
ASRGSSYNSPLH
>TRBV7-9|NA|TRBJ2-7
ASSFSDPSDYEQY
>TRBV21-1|NA|TRBJ2-1
ASSKEWVVADNEQF
>TRBV29-1|TRBD1|TRBJ2-2
SAGQGATGELF
>TRBV10-3|TRBD1|TRBJ2-3
AISERGRSLSTDTQY
>TRBV7-2|TRBD2|TRBJ2-3
ASSPRTSGFTDTQY
>TRBV3-1|TRBD2|TRBJ2-7
ASMLAGAYEQY
>TRBV11-2|NA|TRBJ2-4
ASSLQNIQY
>TRBV18|NA|TRBJ2-1
ASSPRGAGDNEQF
>TRBV5-1|NA|TRBJ1-5
ASSSGDSNQPQH
>TRBV13|NA|TRBJ1-2
ASSWGTAGFPGYT
>TRBV7-2|NA|TRBJ1-4
ASSLFGGDEKLF
>TRBV7-9|NA|TRBJ2-5
ASSTRGRTAETQY
>TRBV20-1|NA|TRBJ2-3
SARDSQGPTDTQY
>TRBV6-2/TRBV6-3|TRBD1|TRBJ2-5
ASSYLQGMGQETQY
>TRBV7-2|NA|TRBJ2-7
ASSLVGLAISYDQY
>TRBV9|NA|TRBJ1-1
ASSGSGETEAF
>TRBV4-1|NA|TRBJ1-2
ASSQAAQGTSYGYT
>TRBV28|TRBD1|TRBJ1-1
ASSSDRVESEAF
>TRBV6-2/TRBV6-3|TRBD2|TRBJ2-2
ASSYLVAGLRTNTGELF
>TRBV27|NA|TRBJ1-4
ASSSGTVEKLF
>TRBV6-4|TRBD2|TRBJ2-7
ASSDGTSEFQSSYEQY
>TRBV5-1|NA|TRBJ2-2
ASSLRFPARVMGVGELF
>TRBV12-3/TRBV12-4|TRBD2|TRBJ2-2
ASSLALAGTGELF
>TRBV5-1|NA|TRBJ2-3
ASSLAWTHTSTDTQY
>TRBV12-3/TRBV12-4|NA|TRBJ2-7
ASSPLGTSYEQY
>TRBV12-3/TRBV12-4|NA|TRBJ2-3
ATSSAGPTDTQY
>TRBV28|TRBD2|TRBJ2-4
ASSLLLAGDEGKNIQY
>TRBV29-1|TRBD2|TRBJ2-5
SVVASGKQETQY
>TRBV4-3|NA|TRBJ2-1
ASSQERSLYSYNEQF
>TRBV12-5|TRBD2|TRBJ2-1
ASGLVRTSGGHNEQF
>TRBV7-9|NA|TRBJ2-1
ASSRDGSSYNEQF
>TRBV4-2|TRBD2|TRBJ2-1
ATGRTAYNEQF
>TRBV3-1|NA|TRBJ1-2
ASSQKSGFYGYT
>TRBV29-1|TRBD1|TRBJ1-3
SVRTGGAGNTIY
>TRBV20-1|TRBD1|TRBJ2-7
SARRQGTYEQY
>TRBV16|TRBD1|TRBJ2-7
ASSWDRVDEQY
>TRBV12-3/TRBV12-4|TRBD2|TRBJ2-3
ASSPGNSGSADTQY
>TRBV30|NA|TRBJ1-1
AWDVAF
>TRBV27|NA|TRBJ1-6
ASSLSGAEGAYNSPLH
>TRBV27|NA|TRBJ1-4
ASSPWGTLGEKLF
>TRBV29-1|NA|TRBJ2-1
SARDRDPF
>TRBV3-1|TRBD2|TRBJ2-1
ASRQDWSGRAQF
>TRBV5-4|NA|TRBJ2-7
ASSFSGASSYEQY
>TRBV12-5|NA|TRBJ1-5
ASGLGSDWPQH
>TRBV25-1|NA|TRBJ1-6
ASSKPDSPLH